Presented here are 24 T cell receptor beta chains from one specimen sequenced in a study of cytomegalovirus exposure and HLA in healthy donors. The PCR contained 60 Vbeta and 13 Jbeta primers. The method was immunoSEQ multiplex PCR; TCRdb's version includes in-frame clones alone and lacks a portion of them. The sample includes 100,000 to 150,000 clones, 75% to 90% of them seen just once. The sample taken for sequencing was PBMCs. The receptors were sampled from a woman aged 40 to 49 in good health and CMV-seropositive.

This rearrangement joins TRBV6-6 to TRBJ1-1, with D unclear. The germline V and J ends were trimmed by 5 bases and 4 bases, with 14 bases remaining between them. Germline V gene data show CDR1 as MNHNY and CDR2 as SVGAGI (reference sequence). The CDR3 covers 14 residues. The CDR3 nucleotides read TGTGCCAGCAGTAGCCGGGTCCGGAGCACTGAAGCTTTCTTT. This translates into CASSSRVRSTEAFF.

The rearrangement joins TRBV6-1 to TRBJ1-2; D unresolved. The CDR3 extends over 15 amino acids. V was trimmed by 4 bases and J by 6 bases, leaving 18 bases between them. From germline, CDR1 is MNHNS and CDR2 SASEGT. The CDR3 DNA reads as TGTGCCAGCAGTGTTTCGACGGGTCTCCTAAATGGCTACACCTTC. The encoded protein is CASSVSTGLLNGYTF.

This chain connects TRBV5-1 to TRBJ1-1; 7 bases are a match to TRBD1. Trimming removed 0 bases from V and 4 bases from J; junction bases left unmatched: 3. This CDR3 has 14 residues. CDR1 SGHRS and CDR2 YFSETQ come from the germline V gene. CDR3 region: CASSLAQGVTEAFF. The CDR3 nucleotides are TGCGCCAGCAGCTTGGCCCAGGGGGTCACTGAAGCTTTCTTT.

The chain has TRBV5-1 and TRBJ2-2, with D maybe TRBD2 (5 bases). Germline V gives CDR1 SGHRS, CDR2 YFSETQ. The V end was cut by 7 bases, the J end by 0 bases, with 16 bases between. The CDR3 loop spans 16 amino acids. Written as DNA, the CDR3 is TGCGCCAGCGGCACTACCCCGGGGTCGAACACCGGGGAGCTGTTTTTT. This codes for CASGTTPGSNTGELFF. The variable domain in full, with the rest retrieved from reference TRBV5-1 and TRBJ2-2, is KAGVTQTPRYLIKTRGQQVTLSCSPISGHRSVSWYQQTPGQGLQFLFEYFSETQRNKGNFPGRFSGRQFSNSRSEMNVSTLELGDSALYLCASGTTPGSNTGELFFGEGSRLTVL.

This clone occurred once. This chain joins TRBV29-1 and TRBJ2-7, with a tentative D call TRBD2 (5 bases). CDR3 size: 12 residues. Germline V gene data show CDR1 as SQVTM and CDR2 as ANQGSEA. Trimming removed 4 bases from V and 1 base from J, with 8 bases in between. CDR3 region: CSVGRESYEQYF. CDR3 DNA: TGCAGCGTTGGACGGGAATCCTACGAGCAGTACTTC.

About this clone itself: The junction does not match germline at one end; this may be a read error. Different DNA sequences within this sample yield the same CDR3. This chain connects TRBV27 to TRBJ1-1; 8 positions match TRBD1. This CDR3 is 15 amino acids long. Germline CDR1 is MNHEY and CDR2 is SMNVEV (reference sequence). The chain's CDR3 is CASSLGQDTNTEAFF. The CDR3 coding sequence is TGCGCCAGCAGTTTGGGACAGGACACTAACACTGAAGCTTTCTTT.

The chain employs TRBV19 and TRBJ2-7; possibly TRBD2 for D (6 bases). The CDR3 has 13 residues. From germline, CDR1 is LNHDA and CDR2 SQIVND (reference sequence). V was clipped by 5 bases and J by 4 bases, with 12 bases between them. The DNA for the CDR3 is TGTGCCAGTAGTGTTGGCGGGGCGTACGAGCAGTACTTC. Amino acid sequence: CASSVGGAYEQYF.

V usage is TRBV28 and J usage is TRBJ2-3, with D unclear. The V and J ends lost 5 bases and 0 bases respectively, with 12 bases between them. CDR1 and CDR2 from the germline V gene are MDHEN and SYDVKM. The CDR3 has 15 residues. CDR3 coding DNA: TGTGCCAGCAGTCTGGCAATGCCTAGCACAGATACGCAGTATTTT. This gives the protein CASSLAMPSTDTQYF.

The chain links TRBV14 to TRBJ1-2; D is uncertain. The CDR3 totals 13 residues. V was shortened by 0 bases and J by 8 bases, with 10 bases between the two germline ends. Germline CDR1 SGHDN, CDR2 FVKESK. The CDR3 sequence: CASSQERARGYTF. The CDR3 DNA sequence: TGTGCCAGCAGCCAAGAGAGGGCCCGGGGCTACACCTTC.

The CDR3: CASSARMSGGPSGELFF. DNA for the CDR3: TGTGCCAGCAGCGCTCGAATGAGCGGGGGGCCATCCGGGGAGCTGTTTTTT. The rearrangement links TRBV9 to TRBJ2-2, with TRBD2 identical over 9 bases. V was clipped by 3 bases and J by 6 bases; unmatched bases: 12. Germline CDR1 is SGDLS and CDR2 is YYNGEE. The CDR3 consists of 17 residues.

CDR3 DNA sequence: TGTGCCAGTAGTTTAGGAGACTACAATGAGCAGTTCTTC. This gives the protein CASSLGDYNEQFF. The rearrangement links TRBV19 to TRBJ2-1; D is unclear. Germline V gene data show CDR1 as LNHDA and CDR2 as SQIVND (reference sequence). This CDR3 is built from 13 residues. Trimming stripped 5 bases from V and 3 bases from J, with 8 bases between.

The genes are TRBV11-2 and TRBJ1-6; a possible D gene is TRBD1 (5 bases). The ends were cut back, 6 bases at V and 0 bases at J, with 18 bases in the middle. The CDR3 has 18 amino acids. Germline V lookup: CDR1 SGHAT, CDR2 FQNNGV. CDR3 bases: TGTGCCAGCAGTTTGGACCGGACACCGAGCTCCTATAATTCACCCCTCCACTTT. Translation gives CASSLDRTPSSYNSPLHF.

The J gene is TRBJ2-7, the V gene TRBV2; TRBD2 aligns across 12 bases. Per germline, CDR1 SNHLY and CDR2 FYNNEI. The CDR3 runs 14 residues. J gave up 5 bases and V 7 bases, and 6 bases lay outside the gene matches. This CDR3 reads CASNRLAGAHEQYF. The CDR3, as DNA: TGTGCCAGCAACAGACTAGCGGGAGCCCACGAGCAGTACTTC.

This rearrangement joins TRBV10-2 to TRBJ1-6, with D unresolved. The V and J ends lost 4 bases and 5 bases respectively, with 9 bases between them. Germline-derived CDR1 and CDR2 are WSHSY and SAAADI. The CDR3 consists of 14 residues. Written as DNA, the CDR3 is TGCGCCAGCAGTGGGGTGGAGAATAATTCACCCCTCCACTTT. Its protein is CASSGVENNSPLHF.

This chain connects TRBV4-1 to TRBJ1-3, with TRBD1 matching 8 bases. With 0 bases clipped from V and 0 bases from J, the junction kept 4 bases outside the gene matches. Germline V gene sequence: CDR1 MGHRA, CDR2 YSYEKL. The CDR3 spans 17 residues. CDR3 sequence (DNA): TGCGCCAGCAGCCAAGAAGTCGACAGGGGCTCTGGAAACACCATATATTTT. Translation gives CASSQEVDRGSGNTIYF.

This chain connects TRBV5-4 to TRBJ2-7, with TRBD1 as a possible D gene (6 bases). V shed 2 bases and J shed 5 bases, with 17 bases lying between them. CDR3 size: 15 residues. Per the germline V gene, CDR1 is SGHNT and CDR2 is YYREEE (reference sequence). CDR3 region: CASSLRTSGVHEQYF. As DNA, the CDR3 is TGTGCCAGCAGCTTAAGGACGTCAGGGGTCCACGAGCAGTACTTC.

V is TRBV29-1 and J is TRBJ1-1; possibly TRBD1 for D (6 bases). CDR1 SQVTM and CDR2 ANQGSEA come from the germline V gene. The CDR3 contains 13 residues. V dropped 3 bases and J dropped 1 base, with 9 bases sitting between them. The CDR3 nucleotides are TGCAGCGTTGATAGGACAGCGAACACTGAAGCTTTCTTT. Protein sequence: CSVDRTANTEAFF.

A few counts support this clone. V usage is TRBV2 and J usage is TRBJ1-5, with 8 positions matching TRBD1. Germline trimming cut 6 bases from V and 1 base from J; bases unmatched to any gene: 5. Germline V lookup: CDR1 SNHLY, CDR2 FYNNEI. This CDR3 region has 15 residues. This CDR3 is CASRMTGASNQPQHF. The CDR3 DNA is TGTGCCAGCAGAATGACAGGGGCGAGCAATCAGCCCCAGCATTTT.

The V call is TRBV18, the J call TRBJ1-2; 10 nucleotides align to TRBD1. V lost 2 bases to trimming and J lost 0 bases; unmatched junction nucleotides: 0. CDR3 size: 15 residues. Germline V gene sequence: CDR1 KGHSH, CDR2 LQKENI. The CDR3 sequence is CASSPGTGANYGYTF. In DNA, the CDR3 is TGTGCCAGCTCACCAGGGACAGGGGCTAACTATGGCTACACCTTC.

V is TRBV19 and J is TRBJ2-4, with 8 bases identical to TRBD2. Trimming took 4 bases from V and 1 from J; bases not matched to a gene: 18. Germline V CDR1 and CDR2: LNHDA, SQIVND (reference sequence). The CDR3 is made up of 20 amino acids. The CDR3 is CASSTPPGVAGIGAKNIQYF. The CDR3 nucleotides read TGTGCCAGTAGTACCCCCCCGGGGGTAGCGGGAATAGGGGCCAAAAACATTCAGTACTTC.

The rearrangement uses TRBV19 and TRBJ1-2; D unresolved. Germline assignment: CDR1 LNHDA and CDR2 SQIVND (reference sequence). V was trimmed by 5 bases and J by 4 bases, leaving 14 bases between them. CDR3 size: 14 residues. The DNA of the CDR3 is TGTGCCAGTAGTCCCGGGGAACAATTCTATGGCTACACCTTC. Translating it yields CASSPGEQFYGYTF.

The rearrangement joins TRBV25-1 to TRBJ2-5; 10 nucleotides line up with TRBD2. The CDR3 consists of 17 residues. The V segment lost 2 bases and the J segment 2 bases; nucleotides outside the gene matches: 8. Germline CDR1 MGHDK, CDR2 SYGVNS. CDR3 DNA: TGTGCCAGCAGTGAAATTGTAACTAGCGGGGCTCAAGAGACCCAGTACTTC. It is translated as CASSEIVTSGAQETQYF.

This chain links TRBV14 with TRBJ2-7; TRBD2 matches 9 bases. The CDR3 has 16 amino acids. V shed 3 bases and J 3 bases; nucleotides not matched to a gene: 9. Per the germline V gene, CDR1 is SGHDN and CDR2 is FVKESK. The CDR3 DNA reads TGTGCCAGCAGCCACTTACCGGGACTAGCCCACTACGAGCAGTACTTC. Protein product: CASSHLPGLAHYEQYF.

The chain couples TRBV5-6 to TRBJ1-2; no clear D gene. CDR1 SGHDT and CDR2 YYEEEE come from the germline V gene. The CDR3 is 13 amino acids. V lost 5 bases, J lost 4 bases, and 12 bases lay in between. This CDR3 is CASSSFRLYGYTF. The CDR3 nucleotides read TGTGCCAGCAGTTCTTTCCGACTCTATGGCTACACCTTC.